The clone carrying this T cell receptor (beta chain) was seen just once. What it binds is unknown. The sample comes from a study of cytomegalovirus exposure and HLA in healthy donors. Study-wide results and caveats: The classifier reportedly diagnosed cytomegalovirus status with high sensitivity and specificity. Later analysis identified several of the most significant clusters that appeared linked to common viral pathogens.

Amplification used 60 Vbeta primers and 13 Jbeta primers. Generated by immunoSEQ multiplex PCR, the TCRdb table keeps only in-frame clones and is missing some. The table lists under 150,000 clones, about 79% of them singletons, with 1.7% in the top ten. The CDR3 sequence is 16 residues long. Trimming removed 1 base at V and 0 bases at J, with 12 bases between. Germline V gives CDR1 SGHTA, CDR2 FQGTGA. The receptor was isolated from a woman younger than 45 in good health and CMV-seronegative. This chain joins TRBV7-3 and TRBJ1-1; D ambiguous. What was sequenced was PBMCs. The CDR3 DNA follows: TGTGCCAGCAGCTTAAATGTCCCAGACTTGAACACTGAAGCTTTCTTT. Its protein is CASSLNVPDLNTEAFF. Full variable domain (missing parts from reference TRBV7-3 and TRBJ1-1): GAGVSQTPSNKVTEKGKYVELRCDPISGHTALYWYRQSLGQGPEFLIYFQGTGAADDSGLPNDRFFAVRPEGSVSTLKIQRTERGDSAVYLCASSLNVPDLNTEAFFGQGTRLTVV.